The 23 T cell receptor beta chains given below trace back to one sample, sequenced in a study of OX40 agonist ivuxolimab in advanced cancers. Library method: the immunoSEQ multiplex PCR assay. TCRdb retrieved this table from immuneACCESS and kept in-frame rearrangements only. Not all clones are present; in checked studies, unresolved V genes account for under half, and no reason is known for the remainder. The sample table lists 60,000 or so clones, 94% of them with a count of one. The ten largest clones take up 15% to 20% of the sample. The sequenced sample was CD4+ or CD8+ T cells sorted from blood, obtained in a trial of the OX40 agonist ivuxolimab. These receptors came from an adult with an advanced solid tumor such as melanoma, head and neck, liver or kidney cancer.

The chain joins TRBV28 to TRBJ1-1; 8 bases are shared with TRBD1. The junction had 12 bases not matched to a gene; V was cut back by 5 bases and J by 4 bases. The CDR3 is made up of 16 amino acids. Germline CDR1 MDHEN, CDR2 SYDVKM. The chain's CDR3 is CASSLWTGKDGTEAFF. The CDR3 DNA is TGTGCCAGCAGTCTCTGGACAGGGAAAGACGGCACTGAAGCTTTCTTT. Filled out from reference TRBV28 and TRBJ1-1, the complete variable domain reads DVKVTQSSRYLVKRTGEKVFLECVQDMDHENMFWYRQDPGLGLRLIYFSYDVKMKEKGDIPEGYSVSREKKERFSLILESASTNQTSMYLCASSLWTGKDGTEAFFGQGTRLTVV.

The gene calls are TRBV4-1 and TRBJ2-1; 9 bases line up with TRBD2. The V segment lost 1 base and the J segment 14 bases; nucleotides outside the gene matches: 6. The germline V gene has CDR1 MGHRA and CDR2 YSYEKL. The CDR3 runs to 13 residues. CDR3 sequence reads: CASSQGLAGGEFF. CDR3 nucleotide sequence: TGCGCCAGCAGCCAAGGGTTGGCGGGAGGGGAGTTCTTC.

The CDR3 DNA follows: TGTGCCAGCAGCGTAGCTGACGGCACCTATGGCTACACCTTC. Encoded protein: CASSVADGTYGYTF. The V gene is TRBV9, the J gene TRBJ1-2; D remains ambiguous. The CDR3 runs 14 residues. The germline CDR1 and CDR2 sequences are SGDLS and YYNGEE. V was clipped by 0 bases and J by 4 bases, with 10 bases between them.

This clone was counted once. The rearrangement links TRBV5-1 to TRBJ2-7, with 8 bases lining up with TRBD1. Trimming cost V 2 bases and J 2 bases; bases outside gene matches: 3. This CDR3 spans 14 amino acids. Looked up from germline, CDR1 is SGHRS and CDR2 is YFSETQ. As DNA, the CDR3 is TGCGCCAGCAGCTTCGACAGGGGTACCTACGAGCAGTACTTC. Translating gives CASSFDRGTYEQYF. Full variable domain (outside the CDR3, taken from reference TRBV5-1 and TRBJ2-7): KAGVTQTPRYLIKTRGQQVTLSCSPISGHRSVSWYQQTPGQGLQFLFEYFSETQRNKGNFPGRFSGRQFSNSRSEMNVSTLELGDSALYLCASSFDRGTYEQYFGPGTRLTVT.

The rearrangement links TRBV12-5 to TRBJ2-7, with D tentatively TRBD1 (6 bases). This CDR3 spans 13 amino acids. Trimming removed 2 bases at V and 3 bases at J, with 8 bases between. In germline, CDR1 is LGHNT, CDR2 FRNRAP. The DNA of the CDR3 is TGTGCTAGTGGTTTGCAGGGGTTCTACGAGCAGTACTTC. It is translated as CASGLQGFYEQYF.

The J gene is TRBJ2-3, the V gene TRBV5-1, with 7 bases aligning to TRBD1. The germline V gene encodes CDR1 SGHRS and CDR2 YFSETQ. V gave up 2 bases and J gave up 0 bases; unmatched junction bases: 3. The CDR3 is made up of 15 amino acids. CDR3 in amino acids: CASSFLGQSTDTQYF. The DNA for the CDR3 is TGCGCCAGCAGCTTCTTGGGACAGAGCACAGATACGCAGTATTTT.

This rearrangement joins TRBV30 to TRBJ1-5; D ambiguous. The CDR3 spans 11 residues. Germline V gene sequence: CDR1 GTSNPN, CDR2 SVGIG (reference sequence). Trimming removed 0 bases from V and 11 bases from J, with 8 bases in between. CDR3 DNA: TGTGCCTGGAGTGTAGCCGGATCCCAGCATTTT. It is translated as CAWSVAGSQHF.

The V call is TRBV10-3, the J call TRBJ2-2, with D unresolved. Trimming removed 3 bases from V and 5 bases from J, with 7 bases in between. Germline assignment: CDR1 ENHRY and CDR2 SYGVKD. CDR3 length: 13 residues. Here the CDR3 DNA reads TGTGCCATCAGTGATCTTCCGACCGGGGAGCTGTTTTTT. Translating gives CAISDLPTGELFF.

The chain joins TRBV19 to TRBJ2-7, with 9 bases aligning to TRBD1. With V trimmed by 3 bases and J by 4 bases, 7 bases remained unmatched. Germline-derived CDR1 and CDR2 are LNHDA and SQIVND (reference sequence). The CDR3 totals 15 residues. CDR3 loop: CASSINRGLRYEQYF. DNA of the CDR3: TGTGCCAGTAGTATTAACAGGGGGCTGAGGTACGAGCAGTACTTC. The whole variable domain, remainder taken from reference TRBV19 and TRBJ2-7, is DGGITQSPKYLFRKEGQNVTLSCEQNLNHDAMYWYRQDPGQGLRLIYYSQIVNDFQKGDIAEGYSVSREKKESFPLTVTSAQKNPTAFYLCASSINRGLRYEQYFGPGTRLTVT.

This chain uses TRBV28 with TRBJ2-3; tentative D call: TRBD2 (5 bases). V was shortened by 3 bases and J by 2 bases, with 15 bases between the two germline ends. Germline loops: CDR1 MDHEN, CDR2 SYDVKM. CDR3 length: 16 amino acids. In DNA, the CDR3 is TGTGCCAGCAGTTTGAGGCTAGCACTTACCACAGATACGCAGTATTTT. This gives the protein CASSLRLALTTDTQYF.

The chain couples TRBV19 to TRBJ2-6; possibly TRBD1 for D (6 bases). Germline lookup yields CDR1 LNHDA and CDR2 SQIVND (reference sequence). The germline V and J ends were trimmed by 5 bases and 1 base, with 15 bases remaining between them. The CDR3 covers 17 residues. The CDR3 protein is CASSEGQLRSGANVLTF. The CDR3 nucleotides are TGTGCCAGTAGTGAGGGACAACTACGGTCTGGGGCCAACGTCCTGACTTTC.

This chain connects TRBV7-9 to TRBJ2-5; TRBD1 matches 7 bases. The CDR3 covers 14 residues. V shed 4 bases and J 5 bases; nucleotides not matched to a gene: 7. Germline V gives CDR1 SEHNR, CDR2 FQNEAQ (reference sequence). The CDR3 region is CASSSGQLGETQYF. In DNA form, the CDR3 reads TGTGCCAGCAGCTCGGGACAGCTTGGGGAGACCCAGTACTTC.

The chain couples TRBV28 to TRBJ1-4; D call uncertain. Looked up from germline, CDR1 is MDHEN and CDR2 is SYDVKM. V dropped 2 bases and J dropped 7 bases, with 5 bases sitting between them. CDR3 length: 12 amino acids. The CDR3 loop is CASSLAREKLFF. The CDR3, as DNA: TGTGCCAGCAGTTTAGCTCGTGAAAAACTGTTTTTT. The full variable domain, with the rest looked up from reference TRBV28 and TRBJ1-4, is DVKVTQSSRYLVKRTGEKVFLECVQDMDHENMFWYRQDPGLGLRLIYFSYDVKMKEKGDIPEGYSVSREKKERFSLILESASTNQTSMYLCASSLAREKLFFGSGTQLSVL.

CDR3 sequence: CASSVTNYGYTF. In nucleotides, the CDR3 is TGTGCCAGCAGTGTTACAAACTATGGCTACACCTTC. The V call is TRBV25-1, the J call TRBJ1-2; no reliable D call. This CDR3 has 12 residues. V lost 4 bases and J lost 2, with 5 bases in between. Germline V gene lookup returns CDR1 MGHDK and CDR2 SYGVNS.

V usage is TRBV19 and J usage is TRBJ2-7, with 7 bases identical to TRBD1. The CDR3 has 13 residues. The germline CDR1 and CDR2 sequences are LNHDA and SQIVND (reference sequence). With V trimmed by 3 bases and J by 2 bases, 1 base remained unmatched. The CDR3 DNA follows: TGTGCCAGTAGTATCGACAGGGCCTACGAGCAGTACTTC. Translating it yields CASSIDRAYEQYF.

The rearrangement uses TRBV13 and TRBJ2-3; 8 nucleotides line up with TRBD1. In germline, CDR1 is PRHDT, CDR2 FYEKMQ (reference sequence). The V and J ends lost 3 bases and 5 bases, in that order; junction bases with no gene match: 7. CDR3 length equals 15 residues. In DNA, the CDR3 is TGTGCCAGCAGCTTCCGCGGACAGGGCTTAGATACGCAGTATTTT. Amino acid sequence: CASSFRGQGLDTQYF. Looking up the rest from reference TRBV13 and TRBJ2-3 gives the full variable domain: AAGVIQSPRHLIKEKRETATLKCYPIPRHDTVYWYQQGPGQDPQFLISFYEKMQSDKGSIPDRFSAQQFSDYHSELNMSSLELGDSALYFCASSFRGQGLDTQYFGPGTRLTVL.

This clone has just one count. The rearrangement joins TRBV29-1 to TRBJ2-1, with D possibly TRBD1 on 5 matching bases. CDR1 is SQVTM, CDR2 ANQGSEA, per germline. The CDR3 has 12 residues. The V gene lost 8 bases and the J gene lost 9 bases, with 17 bases spanning the gap. As DNA, the CDR3 is TGCAGCACCTTGGGTGGGCAGGGTGAGCAGTTCTTC. Its protein product is CSTLGGQGEQFF.

V usage is TRBV9 and J usage is TRBJ2-2; D not resolved. With 10 bases removed from V and 7 bases from J, the gap between germline ends came to 17 bases. CDR1 and CDR2 (germline): SGDLS, YYNGEE. CDR3 size: 13 residues. For the CDR3, the DNA is TGTGCCGGGCGGAGTGGTTCGGGCGGGGAGCTGTTTTTT. Residues: CAGRSGSGGELFF.

This chain uses TRBV5-4 with TRBJ2-7; no clear D. The V gene lost 0 bases and the J gene lost 2 bases, with 9 bases spanning the gap. Per germline, CDR1 SGHNT and CDR2 YYREEE (reference sequence). This CDR3 comprises 14 residues. The CDR3 bases are TGTGCCAGCAGCTTGGGAGTAGATGCCTACGAGCAGTACTTC. Amino acids: CASSLGVDAYEQYF.

The rearrangement uses TRBV6-1 and TRBJ1-3, with TRBD1 as a possible D gene (5 bases). Germline CDR1 reads MNHNS; CDR2 reads SASEGT. V shed 7 bases and J shed 4 bases, with 17 bases lying between them. This CDR3 spans 15 amino acids. In DNA form, the CDR3 reads TGTGCCAGCAACCTTCCGGGACTGCGCGGAAACACCATATATTTT. This codes for CASNLPGLRGNTIYF.

The chain is built from TRBV28 and TRBJ1-2; D might be TRBD1 (5 bases). V lost 2 bases to trimming and J lost 4 bases, with 11 bases between them. The CDR3 totals 14 residues. Germline assignment: CDR1 MDHEN and CDR2 SYDVKM. The CDR3 is CASSLEGTSYGYTF. The CDR3, as DNA: TGTGCCAGCAGTTTAGAAGGGACCTCCTATGGCTACACCTTC.

The chain joins TRBV7-2 to TRBJ2-3, with D hard to call. The CDR3 sequence is 17 residues long. The V and J ends lost 5 bases and 2 bases respectively, with 20 bases between them. Germline CDR1 and CDR2: SGHTA and FQGNSA. The CDR3 coding sequence is TGTGCCAGCAGCCCTACCCCTTCGGCAGGATACACAGATACGCAGTATTTT. It encodes CASSPTPSAGYTDTQYF.

The CDR3 sequence is CASSQDFSINQPQHF. Written as DNA, the CDR3 is TGTGCCAGCAGCCAAGATTTTAGTATCAATCAGCCCCAGCATTTT. The chain couples TRBV4-2 to TRBJ1-5; D uncertain. The CDR3 is 15 amino acids. V gave up 0 bases and J gave up 3 bases, with 9 bases separating them. From germline, CDR1 is LGHNA and CDR2 YNFKEQ.